This note documents a single T cell receptor (beta chain) sequence. The data belong to a study of control samples from healthy donors and cancer patients. The ends were cut back, 7 bases at V and 4 bases at J, with 11 bases in the middle. The CDR3 is 14 residues long. Germline loops: CDR1 MDHEN, CDR2 SYDVKM. Clones were read by immunoSEQ multiplex PCR, and TCRdb kept only the in-frame ones, dropping some. The data contain some 130,000 clones, under 95% of them singletons. The V call is TRBV28, the J call TRBJ1-6; D might be TRBD1 (5 bases). The sample consisted of PBMCs. The TCR originated in a man aged 45 to 65 with head and neck cancer. For the CDR3, the DNA is TGTGCCAGCAACCCGGGACGATATAATTCACCCCTCCACTTT. Its translation is CASNPGRYNSPLHF.